These 9 T cell receptor beta chains were sequenced from one sample in a study of cytomegalovirus exposure and HLA in healthy donors. PCR was performed using 60 Vbeta and 13 Jbeta primers. The method was immunoSEQ multiplex PCR; TCRdb's version includes in-frame clones alone and lacks a portion of them. This table holds some 99,000 clones, under 85% found once. Source material: PBMCs. Receptor source: a woman aged 45-59 years in good health and CMV-seropositive.

The chain employs TRBV6-1 and TRBJ2-7, with 11 bases matching TRBD1. V was pared by 6 bases and J by 6 bases, with 4 bases of the junction left unmatched. The V gene's germline CDR1 is MNHNS and CDR2 SASEGT. The CDR3 loop spans 13 amino acids. CDR3 nucleotide sequence: TGTGCCAGCAGCCTTGGGACAGGGGGCGAGCAGTACTTC. This sequence encodes CASSLGTGGEQYF.

In nucleotides, the CDR3 is TGTGCCAGCAGCTTTGGTAGTTCCTACGAGCAGTACTTC. Amino acids: CASSFGSSYEQYF. The chain is built from TRBV5-8 and TRBJ2-7; no definite D call. V was cut by 2 bases and J by 1 base, with 7 bases left in between. CDR3 length: 13 amino acids. Germline V gene lookup returns CDR1 SGHTS and CDR2 YDEGEE. The complete variable domain, with remaining parts taken from reference TRBV5-8 and TRBJ2-7, reads EAGVTQSPTHLIKTRGQQATLRCSPISGHTSVYWYQQALGLGLQFLLWYDEGEERNRGNFPPRFSGRQFPNYSSELNVNALELEDSALYLCASSFGSSYEQYFGPGTRLTVT.

The rearrangement uses TRBV9 and TRBJ2-4; D call uncertain. Per germline, CDR1 SGDLS and CDR2 YYNGEE. V lost 3 bases and J lost 5, with 12 bases in between. The CDR3 extends over 14 amino acids. Here the CDR3 DNA reads TGTGCCAGCAGCGCCGAGAACTTCCAAAACATTCAGTACTTC. Its translation is CASSAENFQNIQYF.

J is TRBJ1-1 and V is TRBV19; 7 bases match TRBD1. V shed 7 bases, J shed 0 bases, and the junction held 2 bases outside the gene matches. The CDR3 sequence is 13 residues long. The germline CDR1 and CDR2 sequences are LNHDA and SQIVND (reference sequence). This CDR3 is CASNDRVNTEAFF. DNA of the CDR3: TGTGCCAGTAACGACAGGGTGAACACTGAAGCTTTCTTT.

The chain combines TRBV11-3 with TRBJ2-7; D might be TRBD2 (7 bases). The V and J ends lost 3 bases and 2 bases respectively, with 11 bases between them. CDR3 length: 14 residues. Looked up from germline, CDR1 is SGHNT and CDR2 is YENEEA. Here the CDR3 reads CASSLGEGAYEQYF. CDR3 DNA: TGTGCCAGCAGCTTGGGGGAGGGGGCCTACGAGCAGTACTTC.

The chain couples TRBV19 to TRBJ2-7, with a weak D call TRBD2 (6 bases). The CDR3 spans 14 residues. Per germline, CDR1 LNHDA and CDR2 SQIVND (reference sequence). V was shortened by 3 bases and J by 0 bases, with 9 bases between the two germline ends. CDR3 region: CASSIRGSSYEQYF. For the CDR3, the DNA is TGTGCCAGTAGTATCCGGGGGTCCTCCTACGAGCAGTACTTC.

This sequence joins TRBV2 and TRBJ2-5; 11 bases align to TRBD2. Trimming at V came to 8 bases and at J to 4 bases, leaving 9 bases not matched to a gene. CDR1 SNHLY and CDR2 FYNNEI come from the germline V gene. The CDR3 has 15 amino acids. The CDR3 DNA sequence: TGTGCCAGCTATGGTAGCGGGGGGGCTGGAGAGACCCAGTACTTC. It encodes CASYGSGGAGETQYF.

This rearrangement joins TRBV5-4 to TRBJ2-7; TRBD2 matches 7 bases. CDR1 and CDR2 from the germline V gene are SGHNT and YYREEE (reference sequence). Trimming removed 3 bases from V and 6 bases from J; junction bases left unmatched: 3. The CDR3 runs 12 residues. CDR3 DNA: TGTGCCAGCAGCTGGGGGGGGACCGAGCAGTACTTC. This gives the protein CASSWGGTEQYF. The full variable domain, its missing parts supplied by reference TRBV5-4 and TRBJ2-7, is ETGVTQSPTHLIKTRGQQVTLRCSSQSGHNTVSWYQQALGQGPQFIFQYYREEENGRGNFPPRFSGLQFPNYSSELNVNALELDDSALYLCASSWGGTEQYFGPGTRLTVT.

Comment on this clone: The germline gene is not matched at one end of the junction; a read error may be the cause. This chain connects TRBV4-1 to TRBJ2-4; TRBD1 aligns across 10 bases. CDR1 is MGHRA, CDR2 YSYEKL, per germline. The CDR3 sequence is 15 residues long. The chain's CDR3 is CASSRTGGIENSQYF. CDR3 coding DNA: TGCGCCAGCAGTCGGACAGGGGGAATCGAAAACAGTCAGTACTTC.